The present TCR beta chain was sequenced within a study of PD-1 blockade in classical Hodgkin lymphoma. Study as a whole: Nivolumab dosed at 3 mg/kg went to patients intravenously every 2 weeks. Study-wide results and caveats: Whereas CD4+ TCR diversity had risen significantly by C4D1, CD8+ TCR diversity had not.

Only in-frame clones appear in the TCRdb table, and some are missing; sequencing was by immunoSEQ multiplex PCR. Of around 60,000 clones listed, roughly 91% were seen once; the top ten hold 5% to 6%. After autologous stem cell transplantation all patients relapsed, and prior brentuximab vedotin exposure differed between cohorts. With respect to this clone: The target antigen is unknown.

Trimming took 0 bases from V and 1 from J, leaving 17 bases between them. Looked up from germline, CDR1 is SGHKS and CDR2 is YYEKEE (reference sequence). This CDR3 comprises 18 residues. J is TRBJ2-4 and V is TRBV5-5; the D gene could be TRBD1 or TRBD2 (5 bases each). This sequence was found in a human donor with classical Hodgkin lymphoma. This sample comprised peripheral blood mononuclear cells (PBMCs), obtained before the second cycle of nivolumab. This chain's CDR3 is CASSLEPQGPGAKNIQYF. DNA for the CDR3: TGTGCCAGCAGCTTGGAGCCGCAGGGTCCGGGGGCCAAAAACATTCAGTACTTC. The whole variable domain, remainder taken from reference TRBV5-5 and TRBJ2-4, is DAGVTQSPTHLIKTRGQQVTLRCSPISGHKSVSWYQQVLGQGPQFIFQYYEKEERGRGNFPDRFSARQFPNYSSELNVNALLLGDSALYLCASSLEPQGPGAKNIQYFGAGTRLSVL.